The clone carrying this T cell receptor beta chain was seen repeatedly, ten times or more. As yet, its antigen is unknown. CDR3 size: 13 residues. Germline V CDR1 and CDR2: SGHDN, FVKESK. V lost 4 bases, J lost 7 bases, and 3 bases stayed unmatched. From about 400 ng of RNA, a library with molecular barcoded alpha/delta and beta/gamma adaptors was made. TCRdb re-derived calls from the reads in MiXCR, one entry per CDR3 protein. The data contain about 57,000 distinct CDR3 sequences, less than 25% of them singletons. The record originates from a study of read filtering for tumor transcriptome and immune sequencing. General observations from the study: Even smaller IR-seq throughput identified most shared clonotypes.

The material sequenced was a population of CD138-negative cells sorted from bone marrow. The sequence was obtained from a donor at least 40 years old with multiple myeloma. J is TRBJ2-1 and V is TRBV14, with TRBD1 matching 8 bases. The CDR3 bases are TGTGCCAGCAGCCGGACAGGGAAAAATGAGCAGTTCTTC. Protein: CASSRTGKNEQFF.